Presented here are 18 T cell receptor beta chains from one specimen sequenced in a study of blood T cell repertoires in COVID-19 (dated by TCRdb to the early 2020s). The library came from the immunoSEQ multiplex PCR assay. TCRdb's version of the immuneACCESS table is confined to in-frame rearrangements and falls short of the full clone set. An unresolved V gene accounts for under half of the shortfall where checked; the remainder is of unknown origin. The sample table records 81,000 or so clones; about 82% of these occur just once. Clones ranked in the top ten supply around 11% of the sample. Source material: peripheral blood. The receptors were gathered from a woman aged 70-85 years with active or convalescent COVID-19.

The chain joins TRBV7-2 to TRBJ1-4; 8 bases are a match to TRBD1. Germline V gene lookup returns CDR1 SGHTA and CDR2 FQGNSA. This CDR3 has 15 amino acids. V lost 5 bases and J lost 10; bases outside the gene matches: 12. CDR3 residues: CASSPSTGDGIKLFF. CDR3 bases: TGTGCCAGCAGCCCCTCGACAGGGGACGGCATAAAACTGTTTTTT.

DNA of the CDR3: TGCAGTGCTCGTAACTACGAGCAGTACTTC. As protein: CSARNYEQYF. The chain employs TRBV20-1 and TRBJ2-7; no clear D gene. The CDR3 is made up of 10 amino acids. Germline V lookup: CDR1 DFQATT, CDR2 SNEGSKA (reference sequence). Between the trimmed V and J ends, which lost 5 bases and 3 bases, there was a span of 5 bases.

This chain uses TRBV6-5 with TRBJ1-5, with TRBD1 matching 9 bases. The V segment lost 10 bases and the J segment 3 bases; nucleotides outside the gene matches: 10. This CDR3 contains 15 residues. CDR1 is MNHEY and CDR2 is SVGAGI in the germline V gene. CDR3 amino acids: CAIRSGTGNNQPQHF. CDR3 sequence (DNA): TGTGCCATCCGGTCTGGGACAGGGAACAATCAGCCCCAGCATTTT.

The chain recombines TRBV5-1 with TRBJ2-4; possible D gene TRBD1, 6 bases. The CDR3 length is 12 residues. V lost 4 bases to trimming and J lost 8 bases, with 10 bases between them. Germline V CDR1 and CDR2: SGHRS, YFSETQ. The CDR3 loop reads CASSTQGDIQYF. The CDR3 nucleotides are TGCGCCAGCAGCACACAGGGAGACATTCAGTACTTC.

CDR3 DNA: TGTGCCAGCAGCCAGAGGGCAGGCCAGCCCCAGCATTTT. It encodes CASSQRAGQPQHF. The V and J genes are TRBV3-1 (or the pseudogene TRBV3-2) and TRBJ1-5; D unclear. The CDR3 totals 13 residues. Germline-derived CDR1 and CDR2 are LGHDT and YNNKEL (reference sequence). The germline V and J ends were trimmed by 3 bases and 7 bases, with 10 bases remaining between them.

This rearrangement joins TRBV5-1 to TRBJ2-7; D might be TRBD1 (6 bases). The germline V and J ends were trimmed by 3 bases and 5 bases, with 15 bases remaining between them. Germline V gives CDR1 SGHRS, CDR2 YFSETQ. This CDR3 has 14 amino acids. For the CDR3, the DNA is TGCGCCAGCAGCTATACGGACAGTTGGGACGAGCAGTACTTC. Amino acid sequence: CASSYTDSWDEQYF.

The chain is built from TRBV27 and TRBJ2-1; the D gene is possibly TRBD1 (6 bases). V dropped 5 bases and J dropped 9 bases, with 23 bases sitting between them. The CDR3 is 16 amino acids. The germline CDR1 and CDR2 sequences are MNHEY and SMNVEV (reference sequence). This CDR3 is CASSPWWVTGLGEQFF. The CDR3 region has the DNA TGTGCCAGCAGTCCTTGGTGGGTAACAGGGTTAGGTGAGCAGTTCTTC.

The chain is built from TRBV5-4 and TRBJ2-7; 8 bases agree with TRBD1. Germline V lookup: CDR1 SGHNT, CDR2 YYREEE (reference sequence). V was clipped by 5 bases and J by 2 bases; unmatched bases: 9. The CDR3 spans 15 residues. The CDR3 spells CASSRPGGSAYEQYF. The CDR3 nucleotides are TGTGCCAGCAGTCGCCCAGGGGGCAGCGCCTACGAGCAGTACTTC.

This chain joins TRBV5-1 and TRBJ1-2; 9 bases are a match to TRBD1. The CDR3 spans 15 residues. J gave up 1 base and V 4 bases, and 5 bases lay outside the gene matches. Germline CDR1 is SGHRS and CDR2 is YFSETQ. The chain's CDR3 is CASSEGQGLNYGYTF. In nucleotides, the CDR3 is TGCGCCAGCAGCGAGGGACAGGGTCTTAACTATGGCTACACCTTC.

V usage is TRBV24-1 and J usage is TRBJ1-2; 10 bases are shared with TRBD1. With 5 bases clipped from V and 8 bases from J, the junction kept 7 bases outside the gene matches. Germline CDR1 and CDR2: KGHDR and SFDVKD. This CDR3 is built from 14 residues. CDR3 in amino acids: CATSGRDRGLGYTF. CDR3 bases: TGTGCCACCAGTGGCCGTGACAGGGGGCTGGGCTACACCTTC.

V gene TRBV12-3 or TRBV12-4 combines with J gene TRBJ2-1; perhaps TRBD2 as D (5 bases). The ends were cut back, 5 bases at V and 7 bases at J, with 12 bases in the middle. The CDR3 is 13 amino acids. The CDR3 nucleotides are TGTGCCAGCAGTCGCCGCGAGCGGAATGAGCAGTTCTTC. Protein product: CASSRRERNEQFF.

Only one count was recorded for this clone. The V gene is TRBV5-6, the J gene TRBJ2-7, with D maybe TRBD2 (6 bases). This CDR3 comprises 14 residues. V was pared by 4 bases and J by 0 bases, with 11 bases between. CDR1 and CDR2 (germline): SGHDT, YYEEEE. CDR3 region: CASSLGLYSYEQYF. CDR3 DNA: TGTGCCAGCAGCCTTGGACTATACTCCTACGAGCAGTACTTC.

This rearrangement joins TRBV5-1 to TRBJ1-1; D is undetermined. This CDR3 is 14 amino acids long. From germline, CDR1 is SGHRS and CDR2 YFSETQ. V lost 0 bases and J 3 bases, leaving 9 bases between the germline ends. The CDR3 loop is CASSLGGSDTEAFF. The CDR3 DNA reads as TGCGCCAGCAGCTTGGGAGGGTCGGACACTGAAGCTTTCTTT.

V gene TRBV5-5 combines with J gene TRBJ1-5, with 12 nucleotides matching TRBD1. Germline values: CDR1 SGHKS, CDR2 YYEKEE (reference sequence). Trimming cost V 4 bases and J 0 bases; bases outside gene matches: 8. CDR3 length equals 18 residues. CDR3 sequence: CASSLSGTGGNSNQPQHF. CDR3 in DNA: TGTGCCAGCAGCCTTTCCGGGACAGGGGGCAATAGCAATCAGCCCCAGCATTTT.

The chain employs TRBV6-5 and TRBJ1-4; D is unresolved. Trimming cost V 8 bases and J 5 bases, with 15 bases left between them. The germline CDR1 and CDR2 sequences are MNHEY and SVGAGI. The CDR3 consists of 14 residues. The CDR3 here is CASGETFGNEKLFF. In nucleotides, the CDR3 is TGTGCCAGCGGGGAGACGTTTGGGAATGAAAAACTGTTTTTT.

This clone appeared once. The V call is TRBV7-8, the J call TRBJ1-5, with TRBD1 matching over 9 bases. Unmatched junction bases numbered 0, after V lost 3 bases and J lost 0 bases. The CDR3 spans 15 residues. Germline V gene data show CDR1 as SGHVS and CDR2 as FQNEAQ. The CDR3: CASSLTGGSNQPQHF. DNA for the CDR3: TGTGCCAGCAGCTTGACAGGGGGTAGCAATCAGCCCCAGCATTTT.

This chain uses TRBV15 with TRBJ1-2; 7 bases align to TRBD1. CDR3 size: 15 residues. Unmatched junction bases numbered 6, after V lost 5 bases and J lost 0 bases. The germline V gene has CDR1 LNHNV and CDR2 YYDKDF (reference sequence). DNA of the CDR3: TGTGCCACCAGCGGCAGGGGGTATTCTAACTATGGCTACACCTTC. It codes for CATSGRGYSNYGYTF.

The CDR3 loop reads CASSTGQSYGYTF. The CDR3 DNA sequence: TGTGCCAGCAGTACGGGACAGAGCTATGGCTACACCTTC. The chain has TRBV12-3 or TRBV12-4 and TRBJ1-2, with TRBD1 matching 7 bases. V was pared by 5 bases and J by 4 bases, with 4 bases of the junction left unmatched. This CDR3 has 13 amino acids.